Each of the 26 T cell receptor beta chains below was sequenced from the same sample in a study of blood T cell repertoires in COVID-19 (dated by TCRdb to 2020 to 2021). Library creation used the immunoSEQ multiplex PCR assay. TCRdb re-hosts the immuneACCESS table, in-frame sequences only. Its copies lack some clones; in the studies checked, an unresolved V gene accounts for under half of them, and the cause for the rest is not known. The sample data list fewer than 250,000 clones, and 70% to 90% of these were observed just once. The ten most abundant clones make up about 9.1% of the sample. Sample: PBMCs or T cells enriched from blood (not recorded which). Source of these receptors: a woman in her forties or fifties with acute COVID-19.

The chain carries TRBV28 and TRBJ1-6, with TRBD1 identical over 8 bases. The CDR3 covers 15 residues. The germline CDR1 and CDR2 sequences are MDHEN and SYDVKM. V trimming: 6 bases; J trimming: 5 bases; junction bases outside the gene matches: 6. The CDR3 DNA reads as TGTGCCAGCAGACCCGGGGACAGGAATAATTCACCCCTCCACTTT. As protein: CASRPGDRNNSPLHF.

This clone was counted once. The V call is TRBV30, the J call TRBJ1-2; D remains unclear. V lost 8 bases to trimming and J lost 5 bases, with 21 bases between them. The CDR3 sequence is 14 residues long. Germline CDR1 GTSNPN, CDR2 SVGIG (reference sequence). As DNA, the CDR3 is TGTGCCCAAGCTGGAGGAGAACAGTTTTATGGCTACACCTTC. The encoded protein is CAQAGGEQFYGYTF.

This clone was observed a handful of times. The V gene is TRBV13, the J gene TRBJ2-7; D unclear. V was trimmed by 2 bases and J by 5 bases, leaving 19 bases between them. There are 16 residues in the CDR3. CDR1 and CDR2 (germline): PRHDT, FYEKMQ (reference sequence). Written as DNA, the CDR3 is TGTGCCAGCAGCTTATTCTTTGACATTGTACCCCACGAGCAGTACTTC. Its translation: CASSLFFDIVPHEQYF.

The chain employs TRBV15 and TRBJ2-7; the D is unclear. The CDR3 is 14 residues long. Trimming removed 0 bases from V and 5 bases from J, with 11 bases in between. Germline-derived CDR1 and CDR2 are LNHNV and YYDKDF (reference sequence). Here the CDR3 reads CATSRDFRTDEQYF. In nucleotides, the CDR3 is TGTGCCACCAGCAGAGATTTCAGAACCGACGAGCAGTACTTC.

The chain combines TRBV4-3 with TRBJ2-7; TRBD2 matches 13 bases. The junction had 8 bases not matched to a gene; V was cut back by 0 bases and J by 0 bases. This CDR3 contains 19 residues. CDR1 is LGHNA and CDR2 is YSLEER in the germline V gene. The CDR3 here is CASSQEIPGLAGTSYEQYF. In DNA form, the CDR3 reads TGCGCCAGCAGCCAAGAAATCCCGGGACTAGCGGGGACCTCCTACGAGCAGTACTTC.

CDR3 in amino acids: CASSVGTGTSGGASYNEQFF. The CDR3 coding sequence is TGTGCCAGCAGCGTAGGCACCGGGACTAGCGGGGGGGCGTCCTACAATGAGCAGTTCTTC. This chain links TRBV9 with TRBJ2-1, with 16 bases fitting TRBD2. Germline values: CDR1 SGDLS, CDR2 YYNGEE. V lost 0 bases to trimming and J lost 1 base; unmatched junction nucleotides: 7. The CDR3 extends over 20 amino acids. Combining the CDR3 with reference TRBV9 and TRBJ2-1 gives the whole variable domain DSGVTQTPKHLITATGQRVTLRCSPRSGDLSVYWYQQSLDQGLQFLIQYYNGEERAKGNILERFSAQQFPDLHSELNLSSLELGDSALYFCASSVGTGTSGGASYNEQFFGPGTRLTVL.

The CDR3 DNA is TGTGCCAGCAGCTTCTTAGCAGGGTCAAGCTCCTACGAGCAGTACTTC. Its protein product is CASSFLAGSSSYEQYF. The J gene is TRBJ2-7, the V gene TRBV7-2; a possible D gene is TRBD1 (5 bases). This CDR3 is 16 amino acids long. With 3 bases removed from V and 0 bases from J, the gap between germline ends came to 15 bases. Germline assignment: CDR1 SGHTA and CDR2 FQGNSA.

This CDR3 is CASSVGGDYGYTF. CDR3 nucleotide sequence: TGTGCCAGCAGCGTAGGGGGGGACTATGGCTACACCTTC. This rearrangement joins TRBV11-2 to TRBJ1-2, with D possibly TRBD1 on 6 matching bases. Deletions cut 5 bases from V and 3 bases from J, with 10 bases between. Germline values: CDR1 SGHAT, CDR2 FQNNGV. The CDR3 runs 13 residues.

The chain combines TRBV5-1 with TRBJ2-1; 7 bases line up with TRBD2. Trimming took 1 base from V and 0 from J; bases not matched to a gene: 10. This CDR3 has 18 amino acids. Germline assignment: CDR1 SGHRS and CDR2 YFSETQ. The CDR3 region has the DNA TGCGCCAGCAGCTTGCGCAATGCGGGGGACCTCTCCTACAATGAGCAGTTCTTC. Its protein is CASSLRNAGDLSYNEQFF.

The chain carries TRBV12-3 or TRBV12-4 and TRBJ1-1; 7 nucleotides match TRBD1. This CDR3 is 11 amino acids long. V trimming: 4 bases; J trimming: 8 bases; junction bases outside the gene matches: 1. The CDR3 loop is CASSYRGEAFF. In DNA, the CDR3 is TGTGCCAGCAGTTACAGGGGAGAAGCTTTCTTT.

This clone was detected only a few times. V gene TRBV5-4 combines with J gene TRBJ2-5, with 7 bases lining up with TRBD1. Germline loops: CDR1 SGHNT, CDR2 YYREEE (reference sequence). The CDR3 loop spans 13 amino acids. The ends lost 4 bases at V and 3 bases at J; junction bases unmatched: 3. The DNA for the CDR3 is TGTGCCAGCAGCCGGGACAGAAAAGAGACCCAGTACTTC. It translates to CASSRDRKETQYF.

This clone showed up just once. The chain joins TRBV7-9 to TRBJ1-1; D uncertain. This CDR3 has 16 amino acids. The germline CDR1 and CDR2 sequences are SEHNR and FQNEAQ (reference sequence). V was cut by 5 bases and J by 1 base, with 17 bases left in between. The CDR3 nucleotides are TGTGCCAGCAGCAACCGAATTGGCCTCAGGAACACTGAAGCTTTCTTT. Residues: CASSNRIGLRNTEAFF.

The rearrangement links TRBV27 to TRBJ1-2; D remains unclear. CDR1 is MNHEY, CDR2 SMNVEV, per germline (reference sequence). The CDR3 has 16 amino acids. V lost 5 bases and J 7 bases, leaving 23 bases between the germline ends. CDR3 amino acids: CASSRSGEGGHSGYTF. DNA of the CDR3: TGTGCCAGCAGTAGGTCTGGGGAGGGTGGTCATAGTGGCTACACCTTC.

The rearrangement joins TRBV11-2 to TRBJ2-7; the match to TRBD2 covers 8 bases. Germline loops: CDR1 SGHAT, CDR2 FQNNGV. Losses at the gene ends were 3 bases for V and 0 bases for J; bases not matched to a gene: 7. This CDR3 region has 16 residues. CDR3: CASSLGRGASSYEQYF. The CDR3 coding sequence is TGTGCCAGCAGCTTGGGGCGGGGGGCTAGCTCCTACGAGCAGTACTTC. Variable domain in full (rest from reference TRBV11-2 and TRBJ2-7): EAGVAQSPRYKIIEKRQSVAFWCNPISGHATLYWYQQILGQGPKLLIQFQNNGVVDDSQLPKDRFSAERLKGVDSTLKIQPAKLEDSAVYLCASSLGRGASSYEQYFGPGTRLTVT.

CDR3 protein: CASSQGPRDSLRYEQYF. CDR3 bases: TGTGCCAGCAGCCAAGGGCCCCGGGACAGCCTACGGTACGAGCAGTACTTC. The J gene is TRBJ2-7, the V gene TRBV14; the match to TRBD1 covers 7 bases. Germline CDR1 and CDR2: SGHDN and FVKESK. The CDR3 covers 17 residues. The J segment lost 4 bases and the V segment lost 1 base, leaving 13 bases of the junction unmatched.

The V and J genes are TRBV5-1 and TRBJ1-6, with 7 bases matching TRBD1. The CDR3 spans 13 residues. Germline values: CDR1 SGHRS, CDR2 YFSETQ. The trim removed 5 bases at V and 9 bases at J, leaving 5 bases unmatched. In nucleotides, the CDR3 is TGCGCCAGCAGGTTCGACAGGGTTTCACCCCTCCACTTT. Translated, it gives CASRFDRVSPLHF.

This sequence joins TRBV5-1 and TRBJ2-1; 11 nucleotides align to TRBD1. Per germline, CDR1 SGHRS and CDR2 YFSETQ. The CDR3 is 16 amino acids. After removal of 4 bases from V and 8 bases from J, the junction contained 11 bases not matched to a gene. The CDR3 DNA sequence: TGCGCCAGCAGCCCAGGACAGGGGGCACGGCTCCATGAGCAGTTCTTC. This encodes CASSPGQGARLHEQFF.

This clone was detected ten times or more. The chain is built from TRBV19 and TRBJ1-5, with 7 bases aligning to TRBD1. This CDR3 contains 15 residues. The germline CDR1 and CDR2 sequences are LNHDA and SQIVND (reference sequence). V trimming: 5 bases; J trimming: 3 bases; junction bases outside the gene matches: 7. CDR3 sequence reads: CASSAETGPNQPQHF. In nucleotides, the CDR3 is TGTGCCAGTAGTGCCGAGACAGGGCCCAATCAGCCCCAGCATTTT.

This clone was recorded a few times. This chain uses TRBV6-5 with TRBJ2-7; D might be TRBD1 (6 bases). Germline V CDR1 and CDR2: MNHEY, SVGAGI. The CDR3 consists of 14 residues. Trimming cost V 6 bases and J 0 bases, with 12 bases left between them. In nucleotides, the CDR3 is TGTGCCAGCAGAGCCGGGACACCCTCCTACGAGCAGTACTTC. It specifies CASRAGTPSYEQYF.

This rearrangement joins TRBV5-5 to TRBJ1-5; possible D gene TRBD1, 5 bases. V was trimmed by 2 bases and J by 2 bases, leaving 14 bases between them. CDR3 length: 16 residues. The V gene's germline CDR1 is SGHKS and CDR2 YYEKEE (reference sequence). This chain's CDR3 is CASSFLPRDGNQPQHF. The CDR3 nucleotides read TGTGCCAGCAGCTTCCTACCCAGGGATGGCAATCAGCCCCAGCATTTT.

This chain connects TRBV11-2 to TRBJ2-2; D unclear. Per germline, CDR1 SGHAT and CDR2 FQNNGV. Trimming took off 7 bases at V and 5 bases at J, with 8 bases between the two ends. CDR3 length: 12 amino acids. The CDR3 DNA sequence: TGTGCCAGCACCCCTCAGACCGGGGAGCTGTTTTTT. This gives the protein CASTPQTGELFF.

V and J are TRBV5-6 and TRBJ2-2; 9 positions agree with TRBD1. This CDR3 has 14 amino acids. Trimming took 3 bases from V and 6 from J; bases not matched to a gene: 3. Germline lookup yields CDR1 SGHDT and CDR2 YYEEEE. Written as DNA, the CDR3 is TGTGCCAGCAGCTGGGGACAGGGCGCCGGGGAGCTGTTTTTT. Its translation is CASSWGQGAGELFF.

The rearrangement links TRBV2 to TRBJ1-2, with TRBD1 matching 7 bases. The CDR3 covers 14 residues. Germline V lookup: CDR1 SNHLY, CDR2 FYNNEI. With V trimmed by 6 bases and J by 4 bases, 8 bases remained unmatched. The CDR3 is CASRDDGTVYGYTF. CDR3 nucleotide sequence: TGTGCCAGCAGGGATGACGGGACAGTCTATGGCTACACCTTC.

This clone was counted ten times or more. The chain is built from TRBV4-1 and TRBJ2-1, with D maybe TRBD1 (5 bases). The ends were cut back, 4 bases at V and 0 bases at J, with 10 bases in the middle. The CDR3 runs to 15 residues. The germline CDR1 and CDR2 sequences are MGHRA and YSYEKL. The CDR3, as DNA: TGCGCCAGCAGCCCTCAGGGAAGCTCCTACAATGAGCAGTTCTTC. Translated, it gives CASSPQGSSYNEQFF.

The CDR3 is CASSQDLVQAEQYF. The CDR3 region has the DNA TGTGCCAGCAGCCAAGATCTCGTTCAGGCCGAGCAGTACTTC. The chain employs TRBV3-1 (or the pseudogene TRBV3-2) and TRBJ2-7; D gene ambiguous. Deletions cut 0 bases from V and 6 bases from J, with 12 bases between. CDR1 and CDR2 (germline): LGHDT, YNNKEL (reference sequence). The CDR3 runs 14 residues.

The chain is built from TRBV19 and TRBJ1-5; 8 bases map to TRBD1. The germline V gene has CDR1 LNHDA and CDR2 SQIVND (reference sequence). The V and J ends lost 4 bases and 4 bases, in that order; junction bases with no gene match: 6. The CDR3 is 15 amino acids. The CDR3 region is CASSKTGEVNQPQHF. Here the CDR3 DNA reads TGTGCCAGTAGTAAGACAGGGGAGGTGAATCAGCCCCAGCATTTT.